Below, one T cell receptor (beta chain) is given with its context. Its antigen is not identified. These data come from a study of T cells in Graves' hyperthyroidism and ophthalmopathy. Study-level points and caveats: In the blood, most expanded thyroid clonotypes above 0.001 appeared as well. For ophthalmopathy, model prediction preceded onset by a median roughly 5.9 months.

V shed 3 bases and J shed 6 bases, with 12 bases lying between them. The CDR3 covers 14 residues. Germline assignment: CDR1 MDHEN and CDR2 SYDVKM. TCR beta CDR3 region amplification was performed from RNA transcripts. During a first-round RT-PCR of the TCR CDR3, the HTBI primer set was used. TCRdb processed the multiplex PCR reads anew with MiXCR; each CDR3 protein has one entry. The table shows under 650,000 distinct CDR3 sequences, with 16% occurring only once. Patients aged 18 to 65 had newly diagnosed hyperthyroidism of under 2 months' duration. Sequencing was performed on blood. J is TRBJ2-1 and V is TRBV28, with D possibly being TRBD1 or TRBD2 (5 bases each). This sequence originates from a woman under 40 with Graves' hyperthyroidism. CDR3 in DNA: TGTGCCAGCAGTTTGGTGCATGGGGGCAATGAGCAGTTCTTC. This sequence encodes CASSLVHGGNEQFF. Variable domain in full (rest from reference TRBV28 and TRBJ2-1): DVKVTQSSRYLVKRTGEKVFLECVQDMDHENMFWYRQDPGLGLRLIYFSYDVKMKEKGDIPEGYSVSREKKERFSLILESASTNQTSMYLCASSLVHGGNEQFFGPGTRLTVL.